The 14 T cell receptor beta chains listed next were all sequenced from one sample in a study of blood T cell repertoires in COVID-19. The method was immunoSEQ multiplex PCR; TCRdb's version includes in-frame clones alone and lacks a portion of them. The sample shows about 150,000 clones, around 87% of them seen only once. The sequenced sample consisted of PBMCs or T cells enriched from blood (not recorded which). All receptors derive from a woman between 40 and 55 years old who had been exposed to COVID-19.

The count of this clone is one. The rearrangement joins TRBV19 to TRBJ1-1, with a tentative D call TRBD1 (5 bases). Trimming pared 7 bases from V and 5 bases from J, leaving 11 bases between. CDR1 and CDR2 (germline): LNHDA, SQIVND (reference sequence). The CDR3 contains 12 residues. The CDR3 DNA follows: TGTGCCAGTATCTGGGGGGGGACTGAAGCTTTCTTT. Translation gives CASIWGGTEAFF.

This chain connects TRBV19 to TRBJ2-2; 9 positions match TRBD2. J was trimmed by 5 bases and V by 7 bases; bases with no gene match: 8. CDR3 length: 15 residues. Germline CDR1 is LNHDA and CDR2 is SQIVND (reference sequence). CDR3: CASNTGLAVTGELFF. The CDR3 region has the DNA TGTGCCAGTAATACGGGACTAGCAGTTACCGGGGAGCTGTTTTTT.

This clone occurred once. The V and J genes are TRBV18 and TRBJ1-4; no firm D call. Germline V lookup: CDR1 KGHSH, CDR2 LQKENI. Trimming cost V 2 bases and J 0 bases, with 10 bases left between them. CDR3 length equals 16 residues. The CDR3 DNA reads TGTGCCAGCTCACCAGTTTCGAGTGCAACTAATGAAAAACTGTTTTTT. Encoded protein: CASSPVSSATNEKLFF.

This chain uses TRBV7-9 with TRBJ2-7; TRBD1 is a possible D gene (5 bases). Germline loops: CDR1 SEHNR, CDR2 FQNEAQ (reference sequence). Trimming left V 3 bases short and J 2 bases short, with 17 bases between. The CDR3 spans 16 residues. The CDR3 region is CASSFVRAGKAYEQYF. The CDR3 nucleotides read TGTGCCAGCAGCTTTGTTCGGGCAGGGAAGGCCTACGAGCAGTACTTC.

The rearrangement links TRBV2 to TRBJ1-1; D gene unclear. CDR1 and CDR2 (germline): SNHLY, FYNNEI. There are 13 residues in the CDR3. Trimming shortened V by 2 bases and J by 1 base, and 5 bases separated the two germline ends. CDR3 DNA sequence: TGTGCCAGCAGTGAACAGGCGAACACTGAAGCTTTCTTT. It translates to CASSEQANTEAFF.

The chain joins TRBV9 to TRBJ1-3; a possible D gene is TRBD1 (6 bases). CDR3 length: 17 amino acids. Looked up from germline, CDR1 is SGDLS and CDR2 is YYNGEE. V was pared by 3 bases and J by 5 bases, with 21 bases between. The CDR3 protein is CASSGRGGVNSRNTIYF. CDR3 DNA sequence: TGTGCCAGCAGCGGTCGAGGGGGAGTCAACAGTAGAAACACCATATATTTT. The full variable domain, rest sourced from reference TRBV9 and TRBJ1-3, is DSGVTQTPKHLITATGQRVTLRCSPRSGDLSVYWYQQSLDQGLQFLIQYYNGEERAKGNILERFSAQQFPDLHSELNLSSLELGDSALYFCASSGRGGVNSRNTIYFGEGSWLTVV.

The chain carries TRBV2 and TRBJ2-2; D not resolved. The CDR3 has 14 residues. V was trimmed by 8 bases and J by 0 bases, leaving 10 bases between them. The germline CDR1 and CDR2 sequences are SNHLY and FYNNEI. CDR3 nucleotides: TGTGCCAGCCGGAGCAGTTCGAACACCGGGGAGCTGTTTTTT. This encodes CASRSSSNTGELFF.

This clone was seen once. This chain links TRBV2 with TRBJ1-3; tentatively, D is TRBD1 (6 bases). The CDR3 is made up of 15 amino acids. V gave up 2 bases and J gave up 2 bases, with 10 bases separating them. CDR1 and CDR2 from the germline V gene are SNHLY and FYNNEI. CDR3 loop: CASSELGAAGNTIYF. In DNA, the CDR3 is TGTGCCAGCAGTGAACTGGGGGCTGCTGGAAACACCATATATTTT.

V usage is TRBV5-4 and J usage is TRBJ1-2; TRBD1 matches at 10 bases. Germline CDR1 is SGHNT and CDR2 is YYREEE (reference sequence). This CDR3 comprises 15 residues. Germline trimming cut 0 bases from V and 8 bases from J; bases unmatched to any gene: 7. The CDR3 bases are TGTGCCAGCAGCTTGGAGAGACAGGGGGCAAAGGGCTACACCTTC. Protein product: CASSLERQGAKGYTF.

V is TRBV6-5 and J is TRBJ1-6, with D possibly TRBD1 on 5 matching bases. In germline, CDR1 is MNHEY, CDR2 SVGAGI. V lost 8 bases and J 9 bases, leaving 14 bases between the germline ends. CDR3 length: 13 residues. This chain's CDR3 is CASGTRGSSPLHF. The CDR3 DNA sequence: TGTGCCAGCGGGACCCGGGGGTCTTCACCCCTCCACTTT.

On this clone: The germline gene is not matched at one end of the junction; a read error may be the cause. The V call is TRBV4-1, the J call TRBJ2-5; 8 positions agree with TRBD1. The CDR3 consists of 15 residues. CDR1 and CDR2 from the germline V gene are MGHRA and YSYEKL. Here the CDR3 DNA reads TGCGCCAGCTCCCAGCCTTCCAGGGGGCAAGGGACCCAGTACTTC. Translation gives CASSQPSRGQGTQYF.

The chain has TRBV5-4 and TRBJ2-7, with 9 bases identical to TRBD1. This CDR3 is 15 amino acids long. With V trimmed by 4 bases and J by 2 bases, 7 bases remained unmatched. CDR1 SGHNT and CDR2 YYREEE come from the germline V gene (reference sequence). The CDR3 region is CASSKRDRETYEQYF. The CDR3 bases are TGTGCCAGCAGCAAACGGGACAGGGAGACCTACGAGCAGTACTTC.

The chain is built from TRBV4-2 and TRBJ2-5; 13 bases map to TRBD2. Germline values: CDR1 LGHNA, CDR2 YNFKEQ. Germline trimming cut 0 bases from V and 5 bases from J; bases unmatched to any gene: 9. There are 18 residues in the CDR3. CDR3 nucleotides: TGTGCCAGCAGCCAAGAACCCACTAGCGGGGGGGCCAGGGAGACCCAGTACTTC. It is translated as CASSQEPTSGGARETQYF.

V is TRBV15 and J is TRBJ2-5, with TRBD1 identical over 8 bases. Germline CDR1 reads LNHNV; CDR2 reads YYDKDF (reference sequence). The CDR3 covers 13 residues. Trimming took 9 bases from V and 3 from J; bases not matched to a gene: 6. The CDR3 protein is CATRQTGEETQYF. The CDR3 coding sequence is TGTGCCACTCGTCAGACAGGGGAAGAGACCCAGTACTTC. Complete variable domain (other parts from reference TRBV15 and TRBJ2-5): DAMVIQNPRYQVTQFGKPVTLSCSQTLNHNVMYWYQQKSSQAPKLLFHYYDKDFNNEADTPDNFQSRRPNTSFCFLDIRSPGLGDTAMYLCATRQTGEETQYFGPGTRLLVL.